This T cell receptor (beta chain) was documented in a study of cytomegalovirus exposure and HLA in healthy donors. Both 60 Vbeta primers and 13 Jbeta primers went into the PCR. The protocol was immunoSEQ multiplex PCR, while the TCRdb copy is restricted to in-frame clones and leaves out a portion. Of 100,000 to 150,000 clones in the sample, roughly 71% were seen once. V dropped 1 base and J dropped 4; count of bases not matched to a gene: 2. From germline, CDR1 is MGHDK and CDR2 SYGVNS. The CDR3 is 15 residues long. Details on this clone: The antigen is unknown.

Regarding the study as a whole: Immune exposure information comprised only CMV serostatus.

The chain joins TRBV25-1 to TRBJ2-7; 12 nucleotides agree with TRBD1. The sequenced material came from PBMCs. This receptor was obtained from a woman aged 50 to 60 in good health and CMV-seropositive. Here the CDR3 reads CASSEWGQGAYEQYF. The CDR3, as DNA: TGTGCCAGCAGTGAATGGGGACAGGGGGCTTACGAGCAGTACTTC.